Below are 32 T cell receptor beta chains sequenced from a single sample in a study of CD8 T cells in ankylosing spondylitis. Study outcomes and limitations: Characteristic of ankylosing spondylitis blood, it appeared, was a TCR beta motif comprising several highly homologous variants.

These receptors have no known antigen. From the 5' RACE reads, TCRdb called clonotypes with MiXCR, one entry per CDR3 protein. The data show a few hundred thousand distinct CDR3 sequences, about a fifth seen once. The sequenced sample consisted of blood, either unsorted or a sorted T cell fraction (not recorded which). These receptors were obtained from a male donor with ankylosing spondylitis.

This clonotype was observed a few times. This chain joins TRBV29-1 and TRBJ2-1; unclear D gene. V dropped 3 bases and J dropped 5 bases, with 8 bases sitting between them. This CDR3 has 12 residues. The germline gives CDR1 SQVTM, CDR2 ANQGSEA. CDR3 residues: CSVDELHNEQFF. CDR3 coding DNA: TGCAGCGTTGACGAGCTTCACAATGAGCAGTTCTTC.

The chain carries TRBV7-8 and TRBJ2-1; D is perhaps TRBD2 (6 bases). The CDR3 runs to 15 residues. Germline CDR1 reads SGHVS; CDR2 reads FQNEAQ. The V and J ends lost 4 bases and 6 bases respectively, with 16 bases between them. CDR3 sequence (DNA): TGTGCCAGCAGCTCCCCGCCACGCGGGATCAATGAGCAGTTCTTC. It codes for CASSSPPRGINEQFF.

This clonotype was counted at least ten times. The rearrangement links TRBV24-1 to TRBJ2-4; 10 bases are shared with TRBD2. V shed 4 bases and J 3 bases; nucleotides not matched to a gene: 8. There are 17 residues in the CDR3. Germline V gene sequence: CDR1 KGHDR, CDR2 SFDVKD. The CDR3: CATSDATIAGGKNIQYF. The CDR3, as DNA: TGTGCCACCAGTGACGCGACGATAGCGGGAGGCAAAAACATTCAGTACTTC.

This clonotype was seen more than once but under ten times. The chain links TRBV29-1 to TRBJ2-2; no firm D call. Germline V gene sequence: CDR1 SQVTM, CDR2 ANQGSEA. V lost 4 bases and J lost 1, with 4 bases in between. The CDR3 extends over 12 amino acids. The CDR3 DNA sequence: TGCAGCGTTGGACGGAACACCGGGGAGCTGTTTTTT. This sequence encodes CSVGRNTGELFF.

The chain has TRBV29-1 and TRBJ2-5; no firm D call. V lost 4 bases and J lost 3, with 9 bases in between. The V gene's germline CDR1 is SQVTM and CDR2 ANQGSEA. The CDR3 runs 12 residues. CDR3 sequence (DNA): TGCAGCGTTGTGAGGTCAGAAGAGACCCAGTACTTC. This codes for CSVVRSEETQYF.

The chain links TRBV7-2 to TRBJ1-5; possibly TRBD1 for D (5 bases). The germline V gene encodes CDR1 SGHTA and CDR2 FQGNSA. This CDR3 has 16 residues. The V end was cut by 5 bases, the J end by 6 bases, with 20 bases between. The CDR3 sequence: CASSADSGGSRQPQHF. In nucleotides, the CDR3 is TGTGCCAGCAGCGCAGACAGCGGAGGGAGTCGTCAGCCCCAGCATTTT.

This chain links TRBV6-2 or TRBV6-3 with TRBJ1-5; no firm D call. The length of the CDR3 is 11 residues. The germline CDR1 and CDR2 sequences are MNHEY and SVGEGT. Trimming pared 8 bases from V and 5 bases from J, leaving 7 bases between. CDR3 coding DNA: TGTGCCAGCGGACGGGATCAGCCCCAGCATTTT. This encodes CASGRDQPQHF.

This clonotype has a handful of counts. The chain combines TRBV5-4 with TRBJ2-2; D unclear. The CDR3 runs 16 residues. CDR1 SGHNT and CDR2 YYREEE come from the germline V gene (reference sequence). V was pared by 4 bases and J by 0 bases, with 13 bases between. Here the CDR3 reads CASSPLLATNTGELFF. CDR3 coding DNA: TGTGCCAGCAGCCCCCTTTTGGCGACGAACACCGGGGAGCTGTTTTTT.

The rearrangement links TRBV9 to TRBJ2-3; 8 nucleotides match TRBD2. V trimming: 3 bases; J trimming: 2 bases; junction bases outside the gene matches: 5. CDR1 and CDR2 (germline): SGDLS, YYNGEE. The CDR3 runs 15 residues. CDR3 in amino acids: CASSAREGVTDTQYF. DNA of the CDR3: TGTGCCAGCAGCGCCCGGGAGGGGGTCACAGATACGCAGTATTTT. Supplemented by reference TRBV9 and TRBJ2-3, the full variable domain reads DSGVTQTPKHLITATGQRVTLRCSPRSGDLSVYWYQQSLDQGLQFLIQYYNGEERAKGNILERFSAQQFPDLHSELNLSSLELGDSALYFCASSAREGVTDTQYFGPGTRLTVL.

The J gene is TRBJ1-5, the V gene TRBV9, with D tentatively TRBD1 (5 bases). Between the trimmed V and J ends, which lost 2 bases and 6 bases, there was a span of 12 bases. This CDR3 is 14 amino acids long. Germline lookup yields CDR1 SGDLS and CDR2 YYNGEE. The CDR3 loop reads CASSVGGGGQPQHF. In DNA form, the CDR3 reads TGTGCCAGCAGCGTCGGGGGAGGAGGTCAGCCCCAGCATTTT.

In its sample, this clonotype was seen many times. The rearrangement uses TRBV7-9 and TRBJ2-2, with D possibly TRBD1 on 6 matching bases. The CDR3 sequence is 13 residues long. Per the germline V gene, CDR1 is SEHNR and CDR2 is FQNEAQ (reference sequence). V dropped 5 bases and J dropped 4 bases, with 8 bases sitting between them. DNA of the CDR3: TGTGCCAGCAGCCTGGACAGCACCGGGGAGCTGTTTTTT. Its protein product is CASSLDSTGELFF.

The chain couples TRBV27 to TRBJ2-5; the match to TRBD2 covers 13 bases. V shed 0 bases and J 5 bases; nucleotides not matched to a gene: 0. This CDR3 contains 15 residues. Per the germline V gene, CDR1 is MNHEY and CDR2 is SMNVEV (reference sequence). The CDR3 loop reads CASSLSTSGRETQYF. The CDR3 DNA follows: TGTGCCAGCAGTTTATCGACTAGCGGGAGGGAGACCCAGTACTTC.

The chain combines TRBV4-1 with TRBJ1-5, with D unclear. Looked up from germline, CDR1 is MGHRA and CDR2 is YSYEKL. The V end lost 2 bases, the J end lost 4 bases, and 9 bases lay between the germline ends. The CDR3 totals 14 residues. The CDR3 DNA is TGCGCCAGCAGCCAATGGGTCCGGAATCAGCCCCAGCATTTT. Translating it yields CASSQWVRNQPQHF.

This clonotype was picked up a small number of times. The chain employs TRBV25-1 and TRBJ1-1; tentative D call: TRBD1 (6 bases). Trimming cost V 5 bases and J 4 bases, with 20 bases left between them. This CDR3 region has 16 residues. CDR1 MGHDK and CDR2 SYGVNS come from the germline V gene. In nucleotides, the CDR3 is TGTGCCAGCAGTCCAGCGGTGGGAGGGGGTATCACTGAAGCTTTCTTT. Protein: CASSPAVGGGITEAFF.

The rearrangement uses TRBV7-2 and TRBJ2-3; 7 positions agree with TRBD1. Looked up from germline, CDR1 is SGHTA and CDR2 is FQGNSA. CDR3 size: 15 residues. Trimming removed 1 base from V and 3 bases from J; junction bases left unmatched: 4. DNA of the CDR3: TGTGCCAGCAGCTTAGACAGGGGCGCTACAGATACGCAGTATTTT. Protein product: CASSLDRGATDTQYF.

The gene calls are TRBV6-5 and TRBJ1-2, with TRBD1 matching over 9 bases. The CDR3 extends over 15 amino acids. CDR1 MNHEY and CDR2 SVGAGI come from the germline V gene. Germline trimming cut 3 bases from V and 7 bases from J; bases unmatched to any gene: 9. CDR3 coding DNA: TGTGCCAGCAGTTATTCCCCGGGACAGGGATCTGGCTACACCTTC. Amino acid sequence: CASSYSPGQGSGYTF.

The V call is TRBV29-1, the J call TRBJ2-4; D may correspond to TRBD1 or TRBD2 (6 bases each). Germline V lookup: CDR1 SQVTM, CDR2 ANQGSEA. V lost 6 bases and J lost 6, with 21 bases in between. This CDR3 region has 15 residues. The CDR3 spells CSVQAVGGTRNIQYF. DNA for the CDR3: TGCAGCGTCCAAGCGGTGGGGGGCACAAGAAACATTCAGTACTTC.

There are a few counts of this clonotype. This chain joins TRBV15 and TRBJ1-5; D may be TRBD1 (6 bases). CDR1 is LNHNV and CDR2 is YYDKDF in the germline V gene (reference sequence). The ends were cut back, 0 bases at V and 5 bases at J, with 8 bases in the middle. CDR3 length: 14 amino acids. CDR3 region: CATSREGAYQPQHF. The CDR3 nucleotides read TGTGCCACCAGCAGAGAGGGGGCGTATCAGCCCCAGCATTTT.

The CDR3 DNA reads as TGTGCCAGCAGCTCCACCGGGACAGGTGAACAAGAGACCCAGTACTTC. This encodes CASSSTGTGEQETQYF. This chain connects TRBV7-9 to TRBJ2-5; TRBD1 aligns across 8 bases. Germline V gene lookup returns CDR1 SEHNR and CDR2 FQNEAQ (reference sequence). This CDR3 is built from 16 residues. V trimming: 4 bases; J trimming: 2 bases; junction bases outside the gene matches: 9.

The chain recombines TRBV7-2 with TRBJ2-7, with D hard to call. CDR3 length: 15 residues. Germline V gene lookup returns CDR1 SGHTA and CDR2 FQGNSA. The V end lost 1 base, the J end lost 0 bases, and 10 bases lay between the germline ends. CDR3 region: CASSLGAAPSYEQYF. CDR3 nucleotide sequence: TGTGCCAGCAGCTTAGGCGCAGCCCCCTCCTACGAGCAGTACTTC.

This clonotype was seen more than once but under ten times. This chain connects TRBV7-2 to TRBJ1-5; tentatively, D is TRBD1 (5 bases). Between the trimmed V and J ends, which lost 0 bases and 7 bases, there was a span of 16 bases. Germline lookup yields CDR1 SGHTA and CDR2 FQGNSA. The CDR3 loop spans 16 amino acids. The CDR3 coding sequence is TGTGCCAGCAGCTTAGCGGAGACAGTTATAGGCCAGCCCCAGCATTTT. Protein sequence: CASSLAETVIGQPQHF. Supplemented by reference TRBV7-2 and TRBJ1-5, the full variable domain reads GAGVSQSPSNKVTEKGKDVELRCDPISGHTALYWYRQSLGQGLEFLIYFQGNSAPDKSGLPSDRFSAERTGGSVSTLTIQRTQQEDSAVYLCASSLAETVIGQPQHFGDGTRLSIL.

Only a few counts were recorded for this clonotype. The CDR3 region has the DNA TGCAGTGCTCTCACGGGGGCTGGGGCCAACGTCCTGACTTTC. Protein product: CSALTGAGANVLTF. V and J are TRBV20-1 and TRBJ2-6; D possibly corresponds to TRBD2 (6 bases). V lost 5 bases and J 2 bases, leaving 10 bases between the germline ends. CDR1 is DFQATT and CDR2 is SNEGSKA in the germline V gene (reference sequence). The CDR3 runs to 14 residues.

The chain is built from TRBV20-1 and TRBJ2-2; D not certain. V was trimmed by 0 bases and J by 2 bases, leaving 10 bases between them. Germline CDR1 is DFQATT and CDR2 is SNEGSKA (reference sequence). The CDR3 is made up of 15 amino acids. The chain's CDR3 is CSARDSQDNTGELFF. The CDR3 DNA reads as TGCAGTGCTAGAGATTCTCAGGATAACACCGGGGAGCTGTTTTTT.

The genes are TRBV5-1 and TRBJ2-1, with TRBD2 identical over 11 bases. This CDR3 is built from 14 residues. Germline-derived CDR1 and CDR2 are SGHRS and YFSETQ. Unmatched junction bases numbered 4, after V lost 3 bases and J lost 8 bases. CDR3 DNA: TGCGCCAGCAGCTGGGGGGGACTAGCGGATGAGCAGTTCTTC. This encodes CASSWGGLADEQFF.

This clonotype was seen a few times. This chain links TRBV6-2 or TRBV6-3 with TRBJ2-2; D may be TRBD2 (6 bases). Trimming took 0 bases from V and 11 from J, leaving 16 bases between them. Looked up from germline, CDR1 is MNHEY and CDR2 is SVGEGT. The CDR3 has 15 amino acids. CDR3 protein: CASSYSSQPAGELFF. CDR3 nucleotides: TGTGCCAGCAGTTACTCGAGCCAGCCGGCGGGAGAGCTGTTTTTT.

CDR3 amino acids: CASSFGRRREETQYF. The CDR3 region has the DNA TGTGCCAGCAGCTTTGGCAGGCGAAGAGAGGAGACCCAGTACTTC. The rearrangement uses TRBV11-2 and TRBJ2-5; D unresolved. CDR1 is SGHAT and CDR2 is FQNNGV in the germline V gene. The CDR3 runs 15 residues. V lost 3 bases and J 5 bases, leaving 16 bases between the germline ends.

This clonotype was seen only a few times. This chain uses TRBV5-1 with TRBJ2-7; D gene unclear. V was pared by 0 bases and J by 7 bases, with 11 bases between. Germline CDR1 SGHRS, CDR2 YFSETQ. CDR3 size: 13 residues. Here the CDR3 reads CASSLELPREQYF. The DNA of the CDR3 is TGCGCCAGCAGCTTGGAGTTGCCTCGAGAGCAGTACTTC.

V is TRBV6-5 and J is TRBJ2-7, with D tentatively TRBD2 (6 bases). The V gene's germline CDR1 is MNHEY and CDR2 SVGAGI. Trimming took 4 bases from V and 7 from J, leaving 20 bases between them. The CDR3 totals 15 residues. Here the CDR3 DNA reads TGTGCCAGCAGTTCCCTCGGGAGTCTGGTTGGGGAGCAGTACTTC. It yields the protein CASSSLGSLVGEQYF.

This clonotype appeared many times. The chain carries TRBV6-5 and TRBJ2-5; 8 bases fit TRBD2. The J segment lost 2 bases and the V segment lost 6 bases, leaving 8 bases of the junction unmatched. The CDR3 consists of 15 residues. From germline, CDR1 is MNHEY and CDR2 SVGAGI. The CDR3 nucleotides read TGTGCCAGCAGCTATTCCGGGACTAGACAAGAGACCCAGTACTTC. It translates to CASSYSGTRQETQYF.

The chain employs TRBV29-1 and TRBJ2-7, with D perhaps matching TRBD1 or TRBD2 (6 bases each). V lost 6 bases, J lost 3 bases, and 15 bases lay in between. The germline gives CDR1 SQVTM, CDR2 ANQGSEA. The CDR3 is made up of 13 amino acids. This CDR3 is CSVGGQVSYEQYF. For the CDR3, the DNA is TGCAGCGTCGGGGGACAAGTGAGCTACGAGCAGTACTTC.

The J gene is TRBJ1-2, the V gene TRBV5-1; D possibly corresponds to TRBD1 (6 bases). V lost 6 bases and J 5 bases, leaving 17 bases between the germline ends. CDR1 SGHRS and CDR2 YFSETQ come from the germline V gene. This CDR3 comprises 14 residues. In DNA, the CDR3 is TGCGCCAGCACCTCCGGCCCGGGACAATATGGCTACACCTTC. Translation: CASTSGPGQYGYTF.

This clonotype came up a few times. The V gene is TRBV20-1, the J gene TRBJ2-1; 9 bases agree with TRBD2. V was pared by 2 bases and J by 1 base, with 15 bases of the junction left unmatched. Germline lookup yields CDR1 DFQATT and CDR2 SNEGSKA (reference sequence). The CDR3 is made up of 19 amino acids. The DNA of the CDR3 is TGCAGTGCTAGATCGAGATACGCGGGAGGGGTGATTTCCTACAATGAGCAGTTCTTC. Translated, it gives CSARSRYAGGVISYNEQFF.